This entry lists 21 T cell receptor beta chains sequenced from one sample in a study of cytomegalovirus exposure and HLA in healthy donors. Primers included in the PCR were 60 Vbeta and 13 Jbeta primers. Sequencing was performed with immunoSEQ multiplex PCR; in TCRdb, only in-frame clones are kept and a portion is missing. The profile shows under 150,000 clones, 65% to 85% of them singletons. The specimen was PBMCs. The receptors stem from a male donor in good health and CMV-seronegative.

This clone was seen only a few times. The chain carries TRBV18 and TRBJ1-3, with a weak D call TRBD1 (6 bases). Trimming left V 5 bases short and J 0 bases short, with 11 bases between. Germline CDR1 reads KGHSH; CDR2 reads LQKENI. The CDR3 is 15 residues long. CDR3 sequence reads: CASSWDTSSGNTIYF. CDR3 coding DNA: TGTGCCAGCTCATGGGACACCAGCTCTGGAAACACCATATATTTT.

The V call is TRBV13, the J call TRBJ2-7; 7 positions agree with TRBD1. The germline gives CDR1 PRHDT, CDR2 FYEKMQ (reference sequence). V was clipped by 5 bases and J by 2 bases; unmatched bases: 9. CDR3 length equals 15 residues. Written as DNA, the CDR3 is TGTGCCAGCAGCCGTGCCCAGGGGGATCCCTACGAGCAGTACTTC. Amino acids: CASSRAQGDPYEQYF.

The rearrangement uses TRBV30 and TRBJ2-3; a weak D match, TRBD2 (5 bases). This CDR3 has 14 amino acids. Germline V lookup: CDR1 GTSNPN, CDR2 SVGIG (reference sequence). V lost 2 bases and J 1 base, leaving 10 bases between the germline ends. The CDR3 sequence is CAWSLLGGTDTQYF. CDR3 in DNA: TGTGCCTGGAGTTTACTAGGAGGCACAGATACGCAGTATTTT.

This chain connects TRBV27 to TRBJ2-1; TRBD2 matches at 10 bases. This CDR3 is built from 15 residues. Trimming removed 2 bases from V and 9 bases from J; junction bases left unmatched: 7. Germline CDR1 MNHEY, CDR2 SMNVEV (reference sequence). The CDR3 spells CASSLGWVAGGEQFF. CDR3 DNA sequence: TGTGCCAGCAGTTTAGGTTGGGTAGCGGGAGGTGAGCAGTTCTTC.

This clone was counted a few times. V and J are TRBV28 and TRBJ1-5; D remains ambiguous. Germline V gene sequence: CDR1 MDHEN, CDR2 SYDVKM. V dropped 6 bases and J dropped 4 bases, with 10 bases sitting between them. The CDR3 has 13 amino acids. DNA of the CDR3: TGTGCCAGCAGGTTAGACGGGAATCAGCCCCAGCATTTT. As protein: CASRLDGNQPQHF.

This clone was counted a few times. This rearrangement joins TRBV5-6 to TRBJ1-1; D perhaps matches TRBD1 (5 bases). The CDR3 contains 11 residues. Germline values: CDR1 SGHDT, CDR2 YYEEEE. V was shortened by 4 bases and J by 7 bases, with 8 bases between the two germline ends. This CDR3 reads CASSRGFEAFF. The CDR3 DNA is TGTGCCAGCAGCCGGGGGTTTGAAGCTTTCTTT.

The chain is built from TRBV6-6 and TRBJ2-1; D remains ambiguous. The CDR3 covers 14 residues. Trimming took off 6 bases at V and 8 bases at J, with 17 bases between the two ends. CDR1 MNHNY and CDR2 SVGAGI come from the germline V gene (reference sequence). The CDR3 region has the DNA TGTGCCAGCAGAGACCTCGATAGCAATGATGAGCAGTTCTTC. Translation gives CASRDLDSNDEQFF.

V and J are TRBV19 and TRBJ2-5, with 11 bases aligning to TRBD2. CDR1 and CDR2 (germline): LNHDA, SQIVND (reference sequence). Germline trimming cut 3 bases from V and 6 bases from J; bases unmatched to any gene: 9. The CDR3 length is 16 residues. CDR3 residues: CASSIPASGRKKTQYF. The CDR3 DNA follows: TGTGCCAGTAGTATCCCGGCTAGCGGGAGGAAAAAGACCCAGTACTTC.

This clone was counted once. This chain connects TRBV11-2 to TRBJ2-7; maybe TRBD2 (6 bases). V was cut by 1 base and J by 6 bases, with 13 bases left in between. The CDR3 consists of 14 residues. Germline assignment: CDR1 SGHAT and CDR2 FQNNGV. Here the CDR3 reads CASSLARGLGEQYF. In nucleotides, the CDR3 is TGTGCCAGCAGCTTAGCGCGGGGTTTAGGCGAGCAGTACTTC.

J is TRBJ2-7 and V is TRBV5-4; 9 bases line up with TRBD2. The V gene's germline CDR1 is SGHNT and CDR2 YYREEE (reference sequence). V lost 2 bases to trimming and J lost 4 bases; unmatched junction nucleotides: 7. The CDR3 totals 15 residues. The CDR3 DNA follows: TGTGCCAGCAGCTTTGGGCTAGCGGGAATATACGAGCAGTACTTC. Protein: CASSFGLAGIYEQYF.

The chain joins TRBV27 to TRBJ2-7; 8 nucleotides align to TRBD1. Per the germline V gene, CDR1 is MNHEY and CDR2 is SMNVEV (reference sequence). This CDR3 is 15 amino acids long. Trimming at V came to 5 bases and at J to 0 bases, leaving 6 bases not matched to a gene. CDR3 nucleotide sequence: TGTGCCAGCAGTGTTCGGACAGGGAGCTCCTACGAGCAGTACTTC. Protein: CASSVRTGSSYEQYF.

V and J are TRBV19 and TRBJ2-2; 7 nucleotides match TRBD2. Germline assignment: CDR1 LNHDA and CDR2 SQIVND (reference sequence). CDR3 length: 15 residues. Germline trimming cut 3 bases from V and 6 bases from J; bases unmatched to any gene: 7. The chain's CDR3 is CASSMWGGSAGELFF. In nucleotides, the CDR3 is TGTGCCAGTAGTATGTGGGGGGGTTCGGCCGGGGAGCTGTTTTTT.

The chain joins TRBV11-2 to TRBJ2-7; 10 nucleotides agree with TRBD1. Germline assignment: CDR1 SGHAT and CDR2 FQNNGV. J lost 3 bases, V lost 0 bases, and 2 bases had no gene match. The length of the CDR3 is 15 residues. In DNA form, the CDR3 reads TGTGCCAGCAGCTTAGAAGGGACAGGGGACTACGAGCAGTACTTC. Translation: CASSLEGTGDYEQYF.

The rearrangement uses TRBV27 and TRBJ1-5; maybe TRBD1 (6 bases). Between the trimmed V and J ends, which lost 5 bases and 9 bases, there was a span of 11 bases. Germline CDR1 is MNHEY and CDR2 is SMNVEV (reference sequence). The CDR3 is 12 amino acids. The CDR3 here is CASSGRGRPQHF. The CDR3 DNA follows: TGTGCCAGCAGTGGCAGGGGACGGCCCCAGCATTTT.

In its sample, this clone was seen once. The CDR3, as DNA: TGTGCCAGCAGCTTTCAGCCAGGGGAGGATACGCAGTATTTT. Residues: CASSFQPGEDTQYF. The V and J genes are TRBV7-8 and TRBJ2-3, with D perhaps TRBD1 (6 bases). From germline, CDR1 is SGHVS and CDR2 FQNEAQ. V was pared by 3 bases and J by 6 bases, with 13 bases between. The CDR3 is 14 residues long.

The table lists this clone with a count of one. The chain employs TRBV7-2 and TRBJ2-3; TRBD2 might be the D (5 bases). V was clipped by 3 bases and J by 9 bases, with 13 bases between them. Looked up from germline, CDR1 is SGHTA and CDR2 is FQGNSA. CDR3 length equals 13 residues. CDR3 protein: CASSLEGSVTQYF. As DNA, the CDR3 is TGTGCCAGCAGCTTGGAAGGTAGCGTCACGCAGTATTTT.

V gene TRBV6-5 combines with J gene TRBJ2-7; the D gene is possibly TRBD2 (6 bases). The CDR3 runs 14 residues. Germline lookup yields CDR1 MNHEY and CDR2 SVGAGI. V was clipped by 0 bases and J by 4 bases, with 10 bases between them. The DNA for the CDR3 is TGTGCCAGCAGTTACTCAGGCGGGGAATACGAGCAGTACTTC. Protein: CASSYSGGEYEQYF.

This clone has only a few counts. At one end the junction does not follow the germline gene, possibly because of a read error. J is TRBJ2-7 and V is TRBV7-3, with 9 positions matching TRBD2. The CDR3 spans 16 residues. CDR1 and CDR2 (germline): SGHTA, FQGTGA. The DNA of the CDR3 is TGTGCCAGCAGCTTATATGGGCCCGGGACTAGCCGTCGGCAGAGCTTC. Residues: CASSLYGPGTSRRQSF.

A remark on this clone: One junction end disagrees with the germline gene, perhaps due to a read error. J is TRBJ2-7 and V is TRBV2, with 8 bases fitting TRBD2. Germline lookup yields CDR1 SNHLY and CDR2 FYNNEI. The CDR3 is 15 residues long. Here the CDR3 DNA reads TGTGCCAGCAGTGAAGCTCTAGCGGGCGGCCACGAGCAGCACTTC. It encodes CASSEALAGGHEQHF.

This sequence joins TRBV15 and TRBJ2-2; unclear D gene. Germline-derived CDR1 and CDR2 are LNHNV and YYDKDF (reference sequence). The CDR3 covers 14 residues. The V end was cut by 0 bases, the J end by 7 bases, with 9 bases between. The CDR3 protein is CATSRDLASGELFF. CDR3 DNA sequence: TGTGCCACCAGCAGAGATTTAGCTAGCGGGGAGCTGTTTTTT.

A single count supports this clone. The genes are TRBV19 and TRBJ2-6; 12 bases agree with TRBD2. The CDR3 is made up of 17 amino acids. Germline V gives CDR1 LNHDA, CDR2 SQIVND (reference sequence). Trimming at V came to 11 bases and at J to 0 bases, leaving 8 bases not matched to a gene. The CDR3 spells CAAASGRVLSGANVLTF. The CDR3 region has the DNA TGTGCCGCAGCTAGCGGGAGGGTCCTCTCTGGGGCCAACGTCCTGACTTTC.